The entry below gives a single T cell receptor beta chain sequence along with its context. Its antigen is currently unknown. As every portion of the isolated RNA was reverse transcribed, the sequencing read expressed TCRB transcripts. Assay used: immunoSEQ multiplex PCR; TCRdb lists only in-frame clones, some missing. This sample has about 900,000 clones, with 15% to 20% found just once. This CDR3 comprises 15 residues. Germline CDR1 is MNHEY and CDR2 is SVGAGI. Trimming took 7 bases from V and 11 from J; bases not matched to a gene: 16. This record belongs to a study of beta chain features in type 1 diabetes. General study points: There were fewer insertions and more deletions at the VDJ junctions of type 1 diabetes patients. Naive, central memory and Treg TCRB repertoires appeared more alike in patients than in healthy donors. Moderate but significant shortening of TCRB CDR3s was recorded in all four CD4+ subsets from Type 1 diabetes patients.

Purity exceeding 95% was reached by all sorted populations. V usage is TRBV6-5 and J usage is TRBJ2-1, with 8 bases fitting TRBD2. The sample comprised naive CD4+ T cells from blood. The TCR sequence derives from a woman aged 18-29 years in good health. Here the CDR3 reads CASNRAGAAALKQFF. CDR3 bases: TGTGCCAGCAACAGAGCGGGAGCGGCCGCTCTCAAGCAGTTCTTC.